Reported below is one T cell receptor (beta chain). The data were taken from a study of T cell responses to AZD1222 COVID-19 vaccine. Produced via immunoSEQ multiplex PCR; TCRdb's table is partial and in-frame only. The profile covers 150,000 to 200,000 clones, with roughly 92% appearing a single time and approximately 1.4% taken by the ten largest. Sample: peripheral blood, taken on day 0 of AZD1222 vaccination. This receptor was taken from an adult in good health.

The CDR3 region is CASSLQGHHYGYTF. Written as DNA, the CDR3 is TGTGCCAGCTCCCTTCAGGGTCACCACTATGGCTACACCTTC. V and J are TRBV27 and TRBJ1-2, with D possibly matching TRBD1 (5 bases). Germline lookup yields CDR1 MNHEY and CDR2 SMNVEV (reference sequence). The CDR3 contains 14 residues. The ends were cut back, 8 bases at V and 3 bases at J, with 16 bases in the middle.